The present T cell receptor (beta chain) was sequenced within a study of Ad26.COV2.S vaccination and SARS-CoV-2 variants. The CDR3 totals 13 residues. V was pared by 4 bases and J by 6 bases, with 10 bases between. CDR1 and CDR2 (germline): LNHNV, YYDKDF (reference sequence). Assay used: immunoSEQ multiplex PCR; TCRdb lists only in-frame clones, some missing. The sample lists about 400,000 clones, under 90% occurring once. The treatment was: 15 to 20 received Ad26.COV2.S at low or high dose, single or two shots; 5 received placebo; per-sample allocation not given. At day 63 after the first vaccine or placebo injection, samples were drawn.

The sequencing used peripheral blood, collected in a trial of Ad26.COV2.S vaccine versus placebo. The clonotype originates from a person between 18 and 65 years old who received the Ad26.COV2.S COVID-19 vaccine or a placebo. The V and J genes are TRBV15 and TRBJ1-5, with D perhaps TRBD1 (5 bases). Here the CDR3 reads CATSISRAQPQHF. DNA for the CDR3: TGTGCCACCAGCATATCCAGGGCTCAGCCCCAGCATTTT.